This T cell receptor beta chain was sequenced during a study of T cell responses to AZD1222 COVID-19 vaccine. This clone was found a few times. Antigen specificity is unknown. The repertoire was sequenced with immunoSEQ multiplex PCR; TCRdb's copy has only in-frame clones and lacks some. The profile shows roughly 110,000 clones, about 89% of them singletons. Looked up from germline, CDR1 is SGHNT and CDR2 is YYREEE (reference sequence). The V end was cut by 6 bases, the J end by 3 bases, with 18 bases between. The CDR3 has 15 amino acids. Whole-study results and caveats: Repertoires were obtained solely post-peak T cell response. Only a handful of AZD1222 recipients were seropositive at baseline.

This chain links TRBV5-4 with TRBJ1-1; D gene unclear. This clonotype was sampled from an adult in good health. The specimen was peripheral blood, collected on day 0 of AZD1222 vaccination. For the CDR3, the DNA is TGTGCCAGCACCTTAAGGTCCGCTTTCGACACTGAAGCTTTCTTT. Encoded protein: CASTLRSAFDTEAFF.